A selection of T cell receptor beta chains follows, all from one sample in a study of cytomegalovirus exposure and HLA in healthy donors. Sequencing used immunoSEQ multiplex PCR; TCRdb keeps in-frame clones, though not all of them. The sample includes over 100,000 clones, more than 75% seen only once; the top ten take about 5%. Source material: PBMCs. The receptors stem from a woman aged 30 to 39 in good health and CMV-seronegative. The conserved cysteine and the conserved F or W are not part of the CDR3 here. The order of the fields is J gene, V gene, CDR3 protein.

J: TRBJ2-2
V: TRBV18
CDR3: ASSYDLYTGELF

J: .
V: TRBV7-9
CDR3: ASSRLAGGPSDEQY

J: TRBJ1-5
V: TRBV28
CDR3: ASSLISGGSNQPQH

J: TRBJ1-4
V: TRBV4-3
CDR3: ASSQDLVRGSETNEKLF

J: TRBJ2-7
V: TRBV5-6
CDR3: ASSLGLTAYEQY

J: TRBJ2-3
V: TRBV6-1
CDR3: ASSEAASGGSTQY

J: TRBJ2-5
V: TRBV28
CDR3: ASSFSSARGTQETQY

J: TRBJ1-2
V: TRBV4-2
CDR3: ASSLGPGPGGYT

J: TRBJ1-4
V: TRBV4-1
CDR3: ASSQAYLGGNEKLF

J: TRBJ2-1
V: TRBV4-3
CDR3: ASSGRGNEQF

J: TRBJ2-1
V: TRBV7-9
CDR3: ASSFGLAGGPNNEQF

J: TRBJ2-1
V: TRBV19
CDR3: ASTWTSRYNEQF

J: TRBJ2-3
V: TRBV10-3
CDR3: AISRAGWDTDTQY

J: TRBJ2-4
V: TRBV12-5
CDR3: ASGLVRSGILKNIQY

J: TRBJ2-5
V: TRBV23-1
CDR3: ASSQSGKDREISGETQY

J: TRBJ2-1
V: TRBV7-9
CDR3: ASSRQFGGGNHNEQF

J: TRBJ1-6
V: TRBV5-1
CDR3: ASSGPGQPDSPLH

J: TRBJ1-2
V: TRBV28
CDR3: ASSTTGRGYGYT

J: TRBJ2-7
V: TRBV6-6
CDR3: ASSYRTGPEYEQY

J: TRBJ1-5
V: TRBV4-1
CDR3: ASSHVDKGGQPQH

J: TRBJ1-5
V: TRBV30
CDR3: AWSQWTGVDQPQH

J: TRBJ2-2
V: TRBV28
CDR3: ASIQGGGTGELF

J: TRBJ2-3
V: TRBV11-2
CDR3: ASRPGQLATTGSTDTQY

J: TRBJ1-2
V: TRBV5-5
CDR3: ASSLYSTNYGYT

J: TRBJ2-3
V: TRBV5-1
CDR3: ASSPGQSRTDTQY

J: TRBJ1-2
V: TRBV4-3
CDR3: ASRRTPDYGYT

J: TRBJ1-2
V: TRBV10-3
CDR3: AISRQGKYGNYGYT

J: TRBJ2-7
V: TRBV6-5
CDR3: ASSIDRDVTYEQY

J: TRBJ2-7
V: TRBV6-6
CDR3: ASSYSRDGRGGEQY

J: TRBJ1-2
V: TRBV28
CDR3: ASSLRLTGVYGYT

J: TRBJ1-2
V: TRBV7-9
CDR3: ASSLGAGGHGYA

J: TRBJ2-6
V: TRBV28
CDR3: ASSLRTGARDGANVLT

J: TRBJ1-1
V: TRBV4-1
CDR3: ASSQDGGRSEAF

J: TRBJ2-3
V: TRBV28
CDR3: ASSLIAGGIGDTQY

J: TRBJ2-3
V: TRBV29-1
CDR3: SVDAGYTDTQY

J: TRBJ2-3
V: TRBV11-3
CDR3: ASSFGGNTQY

J: TRBJ1-2
V: TRBV28
CDR3: ASSRGTGRFYT

J: TRBJ1-1
V: TRBV7-8
CDR3: ASSYQGQMIFTEAF

J: TRBJ1-2
V: TRBV6-5
CDR3: ASRRPGQANYGYT

J: TRBJ2-1
V: TRBV9
CDR3: ASSAPGLSGIGNEQF

J: TRBJ2-2
V: TRBV4-1
CDR3: ASSPDRGLGTGELF

J: TRBJ2-7
V: TRBV4-3
CDR3: ASSQSPLAEYEQY

J: TRBJ2-1
V: TRBV7-9
CDR3: ASSRAGGVNEQF

J: TRBJ1-5
V: TRBV19
CDR3: ASSRTEYSNQPQH

J: TRBJ2-7
V: TRBV5-3
CDR3: ARSMDVWRTFAYEQY

J: TRBJ1-1
V: TRBV7-2
CDR3: ASSFQGGTEAF

J: TRBJ2-7
V: TRBV16
CDR3: ASSTRDRARDEQY

J: TRBJ2-5
V: TRBV7-9
CDR3: ASSSRTSGVETQY

J: TRBJ1-6
V: TRBV7-9
CDR3: ASSLVTGVGSPLH

J: .
V: TRBV9
CDR3: ASSVGGTGYEQY